These 22 T cell receptor beta chains originate from one sample sequenced in a study of cytomegalovirus exposure and HLA in healthy donors (dated by TCRdb to the late 2010s). Libraries were made using the immunoSEQ multiplex PCR assay. A mixture of 60 forward primers for TCR Vbeta segments and 13 reverse primers for TCR Jbeta segments was used in the multiplex PCR. The immuneACCESS repertoire file appears here via TCRdb, limited to in-frame rearrangements. These files lack a portion of the clones; in checked studies, under half of the deficit traces to unresolved V genes, and the cause of the others is not known. The sample data list roughly 100,000 clones, and around 80% of these were observed just once. Approximately 1.7% of the sample rests with the top ten. Sequences were obtained from PBMCs. Receptors were obtained from a woman between 35 and 50 years old in good health and CMV-seronegative.

The V gene is TRBV6-5, the J gene TRBJ1-3, with D hard to call. The CDR3 is made up of 13 amino acids. Per germline, CDR1 MNHEY and CDR2 SVGAGI. Trimming took 8 bases from V and 4 from J, leaving 12 bases between them. DNA for the CDR3: TGTGCCAGCCGAGAGCGTGGGGGAAACACCATATATTTT. Its translation: CASRERGGNTIYF.

V and J are TRBV10-3 and TRBJ2-5, with D possibly matching TRBD1 (8 bases). The J call may be incorrect, as the DNA end agrees better with TRBJ2-7. The CDR3 extends over 14 amino acids. Germline loops: CDR1 ENHRY, CDR2 SYGVKD. CDR3 amino acids: CAISRQGTTYEQYF. As DNA, the CDR3 is TGTGCCATCAGTCGACAGGGGACTACCTACGAGCAGTACTTC.

V and J are TRBV6-1 and TRBJ2-4, with D possibly matching TRBD1 (5 bases). This CDR3 is 14 amino acids long. Germline V CDR1 and CDR2: MNHNS, SASEGT. V dropped 9 bases and J dropped 8 bases, with 20 bases sitting between them. The CDR3: CASLFRADGDIQYF. The CDR3 DNA follows: TGTGCCAGTCTTTTCAGGGCTGATGGGGACATTCAGTACTTC.

This clone was observed a single time. This rearrangement joins TRBV19 to TRBJ1-1; D gene unclear. The V gene's germline CDR1 is LNHDA and CDR2 SQIVND (reference sequence). Trimming removed 6 bases from V and 4 bases from J, with 12 bases in between. The CDR3 extends over 13 amino acids. CDR3 in amino acids: CASRFTQITEAFF. CDR3 sequence (DNA): TGTGCCAGTAGGTTCACCCAGATCACTGAAGCTTTCTTT.

The chain employs TRBV5-4 and TRBJ2-1; 7 bases are shared with TRBD1. Germline lookup yields CDR1 SGHNT and CDR2 YYREEE (reference sequence). The CDR3 is made up of 14 amino acids. The V segment lost 5 bases and the J segment 3 bases; nucleotides outside the gene matches: 5. The DNA for the CDR3 is TGTGCCAGCAGTGCCGGGACAGACTACAATGAGCAGTTCTTC. It encodes CASSAGTDYNEQFF.

V gene TRBV6-6 combines with J gene TRBJ1-1; possible D gene TRBD1, 6 bases. This CDR3 region has 15 residues. Trimming took 2 bases from V and 1 from J, leaving 11 bases between them. Germline lookup yields CDR1 MNHNY and CDR2 SVGAGI (reference sequence). For the CDR3, the DNA is TGTGCCAGCAGTTACGGGGGGGCGGGGAACACTGAAGCTTTCTTT. It codes for CASSYGGAGNTEAFF.

This clone appeared a few times. The gene calls are TRBV6-6 and TRBJ2-2; 12 bases align to TRBD1. Germline V gives CDR1 MNHNY, CDR2 SVGAGI (reference sequence). The CDR3 sequence is 15 residues long. Trimming at V came to 6 bases and at J to 6 bases, leaving 5 bases not matched to a gene. The CDR3 DNA reads TGTGCCAGCAGCCCGGGACAGGGGGCCGCCGGGGAGCTGTTTTTT. Its protein product is CASSPGQGAAGELFF.

The CDR3 nucleotides are TGTGCCAGCAGCTTGTTTAGCGGGACCGAGACCCAGTACTTC. It specifies CASSLFSGTETQYF. This chain connects TRBV5-6 to TRBJ2-5, with 8 positions matching TRBD2. The CDR3 covers 14 residues. The ends lost 1 base at V and 5 bases at J; junction bases unmatched: 4. Germline CDR1 reads SGHDT; CDR2 reads YYEEEE.

The chain is built from TRBV18 and TRBJ1-4; TRBD1 might be the D (5 bases). Germline-derived CDR1 and CDR2 are KGHSH and LQKENI. This CDR3 comprises 14 residues. V lost 3 bases, J lost 8 bases, and 13 bases lay in between. As DNA, the CDR3 is TGTGCCAGCTCACCGGCGCAGGGATACGAAAAACTGTTTTTT. Its protein product is CASSPAQGYEKLFF.

The chain has TRBV29-1 and TRBJ2-1; TRBD2 is a possible D gene (6 bases). Germline V gene data show CDR1 as SQVTM and CDR2 as ANQGSEA. V lost 6 bases and J 5 bases, leaving 17 bases between the germline ends. The CDR3 is 14 amino acids. The CDR3 region has the DNA TGCAGCGTCCCTTCCCCGGGAGCGCACAATGAGCAGTTCTTC. Residues: CSVPSPGAHNEQFF.

The chain employs TRBV27 and TRBJ2-1; tentative D call: TRBD2 (6 bases). V shed 5 bases and J shed 12 bases, with 11 bases lying between them. CDR3 length equals 11 residues. In germline, CDR1 is MNHEY, CDR2 SMNVEV (reference sequence). In DNA form, the CDR3 reads TGTGCCAGCAGTACGGGACTCGGGCAGTTCTTC. This gives the protein CASSTGLGQFF.

The chain employs TRBV10-3 and TRBJ2-3; TRBD2 aligns across 10 bases. Germline lookup yields CDR1 ENHRY and CDR2 SYGVKD. This CDR3 is built from 16 residues. V lost 5 bases to trimming and J lost 5 bases; unmatched junction nucleotides: 10. The CDR3 nucleotides are TGTGCCATCAGTCCAGACGGACTAGCGGCGGGAGATACGCAGTATTTT. It translates to CAISPDGLAAGDTQYF.

The CDR3 loop reads CASSSLTRANTEAFF. The CDR3 DNA is TGTGCCAGCAGTTCATTAACTAGGGCGAACACTGAAGCTTTCTTT. The chain couples TRBV6-5 to TRBJ1-1; D remains ambiguous. The germline V gene has CDR1 MNHEY and CDR2 SVGAGI. The germline V and J ends were trimmed by 4 bases and 1 base, with 13 bases remaining between them. CDR3 length: 15 residues.

This clone was detected only a few times. The rearrangement links TRBV5-4 to TRBJ2-5; tentative D call: TRBD1 (5 bases). Trimming left V 4 bases short and J 1 base short, with 14 bases between. Looked up from germline, CDR1 is SGHNT and CDR2 is YYREEE (reference sequence). There are 15 residues in the CDR3. CDR3 sequence (DNA): TGTGCCAGCAGCCCAACGGTCAGGGTCCAAGAGACCCAGTACTTC. It yields the protein CASSPTVRVQETQYF.

The chain couples TRBV4-3 to TRBJ1-2; D ambiguous. The CDR3 spans 13 residues. Germline CDR1 and CDR2: LGHNA and YSLEER. V was pared by 0 bases and J by 3 bases, with 5 bases between. The CDR3 DNA reads as TGCGCCAGCAGCCAAGACGGAGACTATGGCTACACCTTC. Amino acids: CASSQDGDYGYTF.

This clone was seen just once. The rearrangement joins TRBV29-1 to TRBJ1-3; D is undetermined. This CDR3 comprises 17 residues. Per germline, CDR1 SQVTM and CDR2 ANQGSEA. Trimming removed 7 bases at V and 0 bases at J, with 22 bases between. CDR3 coding DNA: TGCAGCGCCACAACGTCGGGAAGCTTAAGCTCTGGAAACACCATATATTTT. Protein: CSATTSGSLSSGNTIYF.

The CDR3 sequence: CASSFTNQPQHF. The CDR3 bases are TGTGCCAGCAGCTTTACTAATCAGCCCCAGCATTTT. The rearrangement links TRBV7-9 to TRBJ1-5, with no clear D. The CDR3 loop spans 12 amino acids. V lost 3 bases, J lost 4 bases, and 4 bases lay in between. The V gene's germline CDR1 is SEHNR and CDR2 FQNEAQ (reference sequence).

This chain links TRBV27 with TRBJ2-7; 11 bases align to TRBD2. V dropped 5 bases and J dropped 2; count of bases not matched to a gene: 14. The CDR3 covers 18 residues. Germline lookup yields CDR1 MNHEY and CDR2 SMNVEV (reference sequence). CDR3 nucleotides: TGTGCCAGCAGTCGTATAAAGCCGGGACTAGCGGACGCCTACGAGCAGTACTTC. Its translation is CASSRIKPGLADAYEQYF.

The chain combines TRBV27 with TRBJ2-3, with D possibly TRBD2 on 6 matching bases. Trimming removed 0 bases from V and 4 bases from J, with 20 bases in between. This CDR3 is built from 18 residues. The germline V gene has CDR1 MNHEY and CDR2 SMNVEV (reference sequence). The CDR3 protein is CASSLSGGTDRAADTQYF. DNA of the CDR3: TGTGCCAGCAGTTTATCGGGGGGAACTGACCGAGCGGCAGATACGCAGTATTTT.

V is TRBV4-3 and J is TRBJ2-7; TRBD2 aligns across 12 bases. The length of the CDR3 is 15 residues. Germline values: CDR1 LGHNA, CDR2 YSLEER. V lost 3 bases and J lost 7; bases outside the gene matches: 7. CDR3 nucleotides: TGCGCCAGCAGCCATCTAGCGGGAGGGCCTGATGAGCAGTACTTC. This gives the protein CASSHLAGGPDEQYF.

The rearrangement uses TRBV5-1 and TRBJ2-6; 10 nucleotides align to TRBD1. CDR3 length: 17 residues. The ends lost 3 bases at V and 1 base at J; junction bases unmatched: 4. Germline V gene data show CDR1 as SGHRS and CDR2 as YFSETQ. CDR3 nucleotides: TGCGCCAGCAGCTGGAGACAGGGGGCGTCTGGGGCCAACGTCCTGACTTTC. Translation gives CASSWRQGASGANVLTF.

This clone occurred a few times. The V gene is TRBV4-1, the J gene TRBJ2-1; 10 nucleotides line up with TRBD1. J was trimmed by 1 base and V by 3 bases; bases with no gene match: 3. Per the germline V gene, CDR1 is MGHRA and CDR2 is YSYEKL. CDR3 length equals 16 residues. In nucleotides, the CDR3 is TGCGCCAGCAGCCATCGGGGACAGGGGTCCTACAATGAGCAGTTCTTC. Translating gives CASSHRGQGSYNEQFF.